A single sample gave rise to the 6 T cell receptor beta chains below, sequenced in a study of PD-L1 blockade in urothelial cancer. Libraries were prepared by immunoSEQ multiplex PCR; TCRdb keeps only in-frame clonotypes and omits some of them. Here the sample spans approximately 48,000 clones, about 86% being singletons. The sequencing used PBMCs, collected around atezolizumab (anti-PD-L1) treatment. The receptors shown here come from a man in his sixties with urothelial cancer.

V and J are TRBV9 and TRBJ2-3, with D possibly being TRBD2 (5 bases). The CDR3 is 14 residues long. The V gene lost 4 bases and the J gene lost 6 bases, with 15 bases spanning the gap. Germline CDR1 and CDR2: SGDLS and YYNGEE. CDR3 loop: CASSPSTLADTQYF. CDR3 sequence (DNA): TGTGCCAGCAGCCCGTCGACTTTAGCGGATACGCAGTATTTT.

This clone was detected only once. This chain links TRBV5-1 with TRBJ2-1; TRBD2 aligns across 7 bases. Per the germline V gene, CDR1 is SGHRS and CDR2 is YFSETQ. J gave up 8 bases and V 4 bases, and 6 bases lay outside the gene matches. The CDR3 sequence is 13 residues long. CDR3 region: CASSRSGAHEQFF. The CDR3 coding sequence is TGCGCCAGCAGCCGAAGCGGGGCCCATGAGCAGTTCTTC.

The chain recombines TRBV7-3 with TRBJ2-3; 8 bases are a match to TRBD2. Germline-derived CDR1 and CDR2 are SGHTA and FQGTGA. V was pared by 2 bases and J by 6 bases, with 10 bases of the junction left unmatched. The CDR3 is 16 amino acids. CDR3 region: CASSLRTGGPRDTQYF. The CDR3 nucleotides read TGTGCCAGCAGCTTACGTACGGGGGGGCCCCGGGATACGCAGTATTTT.

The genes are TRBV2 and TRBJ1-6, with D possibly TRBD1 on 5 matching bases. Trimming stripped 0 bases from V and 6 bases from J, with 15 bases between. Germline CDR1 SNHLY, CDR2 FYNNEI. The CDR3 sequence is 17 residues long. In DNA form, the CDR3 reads TGTGCCAGCAGTGAAGCATCAGGGCGATTGGGTAATTCACCCCTCCACTTT. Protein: CASSEASGRLGNSPLHF.

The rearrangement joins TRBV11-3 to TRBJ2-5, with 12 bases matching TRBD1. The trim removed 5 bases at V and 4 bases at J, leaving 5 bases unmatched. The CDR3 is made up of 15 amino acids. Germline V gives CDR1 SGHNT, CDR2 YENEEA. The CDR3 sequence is CASSTGQGAGETQYF. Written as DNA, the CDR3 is TGTGCCAGCAGCACGGGACAGGGGGCCGGAGAGACCCAGTACTTC.

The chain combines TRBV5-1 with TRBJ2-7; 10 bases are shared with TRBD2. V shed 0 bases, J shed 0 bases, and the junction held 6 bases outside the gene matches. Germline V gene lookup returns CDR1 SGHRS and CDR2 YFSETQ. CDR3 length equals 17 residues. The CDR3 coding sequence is TGCGCCAGCAGCTTGGTGCTAGCGGGAGCGAGCTCCTACGAGCAGTACTTC. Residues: CASSLVLAGASSYEQYF.